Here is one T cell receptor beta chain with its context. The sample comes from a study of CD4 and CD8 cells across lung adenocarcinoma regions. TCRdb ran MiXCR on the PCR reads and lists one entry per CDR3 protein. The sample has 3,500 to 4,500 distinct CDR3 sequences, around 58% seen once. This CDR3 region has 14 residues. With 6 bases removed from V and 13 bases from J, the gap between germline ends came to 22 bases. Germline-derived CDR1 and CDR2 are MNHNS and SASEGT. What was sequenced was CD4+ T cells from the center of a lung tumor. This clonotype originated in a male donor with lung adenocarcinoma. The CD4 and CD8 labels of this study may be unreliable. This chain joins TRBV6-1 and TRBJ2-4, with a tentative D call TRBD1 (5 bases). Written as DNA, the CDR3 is TGTGCCAGCAGGGGGCAGGGCGGCACAGATACGCAGTACTTC. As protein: CASRGQGGTDTQYF.